The 5 T cell receptor beta chains listed next were all sequenced from one sample in a study of cytomegalovirus exposure and HLA in healthy donors. The method was immunoSEQ multiplex PCR; TCRdb's version includes in-frame clones alone and lacks a portion of them. This table has under 150,000 clones, about four fifths appearing once. Sample: PBMCs. These receptors were obtained from a woman aged 25 to 39 in good health and CMV-seronegative.

The CDR3 region has the DNA TGTGCCAGCAGTTACAGCTTTGGCAATCAGCCCCAGCATTTT. Translation: CASSYSFGNQPQHF. J is TRBJ1-5 and V is TRBV6-5; D not resolved. V dropped 2 bases and J dropped 2 bases, with 7 bases sitting between them. The CDR3 is 14 amino acids. In germline, CDR1 is MNHEY, CDR2 SVGAGI.

J is TRBJ2-7 and V is TRBV28, with D perhaps TRBD2 (7 bases). The germline gives CDR1 MDHEN, CDR2 SYDVKM. The CDR3 length is 14 residues. The V gene lost 7 bases and the J gene lost 2 bases, with 15 bases spanning the gap. CDR3 loop: CASTPGGRAYEQYF. The CDR3 DNA sequence: TGTGCCAGCACGCCCGGGGGGCGCGCCTACGAGCAGTACTTC.

J is TRBJ2-7 and V is TRBV6-6; D call uncertain. The CDR3 loop spans 15 amino acids. The germline V gene has CDR1 MNHNY and CDR2 SVGAGI (reference sequence). Trimming took 0 bases from V and 5 from J, leaving 14 bases between them. In nucleotides, the CDR3 is TGTGCCAGCAGTTACTCGACGCAGGTTCGGCACGAGCAGTACTTC. It specifies CASSYSTQVRHEQYF.

The genes are TRBV9 and TRBJ1-2; D is unresolved. The CDR3 sequence is 12 residues long. Germline V gene sequence: CDR1 SGDLS, CDR2 YYNGEE. V dropped 4 bases and J dropped 6 bases, with 10 bases sitting between them. CDR3 bases: TGTGCCAGCAGCCCAGTGTTACATGGCTACACCTTC. It encodes CASSPVLHGYTF.

The J gene is TRBJ1-6, the V gene TRBV2, with D tentatively TRBD1 (5 bases). The CDR3 consists of 15 residues. Germline CDR1 and CDR2: SNHLY and FYNNEI. V was shortened by 1 base and J by 7 bases, with 11 bases between the two germline ends. The DNA for the CDR3 is TGTGCCAGCAGTGAAGACATGGGGGGGAATTCACCCCTCCACTTT. It specifies CASSEDMGGNSPLHF.